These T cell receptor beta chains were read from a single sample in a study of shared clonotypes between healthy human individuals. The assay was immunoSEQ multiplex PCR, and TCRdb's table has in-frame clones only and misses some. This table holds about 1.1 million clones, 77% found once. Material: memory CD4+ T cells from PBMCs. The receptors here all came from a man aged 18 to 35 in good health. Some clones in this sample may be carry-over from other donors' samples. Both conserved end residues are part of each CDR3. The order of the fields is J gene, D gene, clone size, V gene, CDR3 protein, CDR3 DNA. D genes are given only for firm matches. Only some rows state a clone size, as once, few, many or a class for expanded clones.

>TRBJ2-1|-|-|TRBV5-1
CASSFSAGTANEQFF
TGCGCCAGCAGCTTTTCCGCCGGGACTGCAAATGAGCAGTTCTTC
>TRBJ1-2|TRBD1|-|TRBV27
CASSFSDRGSGYTF
TGTGCCAGCAGTTTCTCCGACAGGGGAAGTGGCTACACCTTC
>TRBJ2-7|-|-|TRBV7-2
CASSLRIDDEQYF
TGTGCCAGCAGCTTAAGGATAGACGACGAGCAGTACTTC
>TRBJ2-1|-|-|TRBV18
CASSQRTVGHNEQFF
TGTGCCAGCTCACAGAGGACAGTTGGCCACAATGAGCAGTTCTTC
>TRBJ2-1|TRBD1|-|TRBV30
CAWSVKGADEQFF
TGTGCCTGGAGTGTAAAGGGGGCGGATGAGCAGTTCTTC
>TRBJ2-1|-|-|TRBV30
CAWSYGGSGPREQFF
TGTGCCTGGAGTTACGGGGGATCTGGGCCACGAGAGCAGTTCTTC
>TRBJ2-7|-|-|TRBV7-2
CASSTRPSEQYF
TGTGCCAGCTCCACCCGCCCCTCAGAGCAGTACTTC
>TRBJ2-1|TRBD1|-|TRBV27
CASSLRQGAYNEQFF
TGTGCCAGCAGTTTACGACAGGGGGCCTACAATGAGCAGTTCTTC
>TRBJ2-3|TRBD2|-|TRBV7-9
CASSFLAGGWDTQYF
TGTGCCAGCAGCTTTCTAGCGGGAGGCTGGGATACGCAGTATTTT
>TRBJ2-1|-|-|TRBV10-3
CAIGGGDEQFF
TGTGCCATCGGGGGTGGGGATGAGCAGTTCTTC
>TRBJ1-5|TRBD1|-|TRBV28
CASSPPTGGAGQPQHF
TGTGCCAGCAGCCCTCCTACAGGGGGCGCGGGTCAGCCCCAGCATTTT
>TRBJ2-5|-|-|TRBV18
CASSPPDRETQYF
TGTGCCAGCTCACCACCCGATCGGGAGACCCAGTACTTC
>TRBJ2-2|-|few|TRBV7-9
CASSFGGELFF
TGTGCCAGCAGCTTCGGGGGGGAGCTGTTTTTT
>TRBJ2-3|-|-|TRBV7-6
CASSLGGFTDTQYF
TGTGCCAGCAGCTTGGGCGGGTTCACAGATACGCAGTATTTT
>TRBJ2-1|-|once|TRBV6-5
CASSVISSYNEQFF
TGTGCCAGCAGCGTAATTAGCTCCTACAATGAGCAGTTCTTC
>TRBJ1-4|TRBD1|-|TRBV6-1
CASSESSGTGNEKLFF
TGTGCCAGCAGTGAAAGCTCTGGGACAGGCAATGAAAAACTGTTTTTT
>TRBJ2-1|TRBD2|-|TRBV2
CASSGSSGRAGEQFF
TGTGCCAGCAGTGGTTCAAGCGGGAGGGCCGGAGAGCAGTTCTTC
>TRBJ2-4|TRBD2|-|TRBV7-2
CASSLVAREGKNIQYF
TGTGCCAGCAGCTTAGTTGCCCGGGAGGGCAAAAACATTCAGTACTTC
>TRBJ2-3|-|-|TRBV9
CASSEVRGTDTQYF
TGTGCCAGCAGCGAGGTCCGGGGCACAGATACGCAGTATTTT